The 13 T cell receptor beta chains in this list originate from one sample, sequenced in a study of OX40 agonist ivuxolimab in advanced cancers. Profiled with immunoSEQ multiplex PCR; TCRdb holds only in-frame clones, not every one. Among about 45,000 clones listed, approximately 88% were seen once. The sequences come from CD4+ or CD8+ T cells sorted from blood, collected in a trial of the OX40 agonist ivuxolimab. These TCRs come from an adult with an advanced solid tumor such as melanoma, head and neck, liver or kidney cancer.

The chain employs TRBV7-8 and TRBJ1-1; D call uncertain. The CDR3 is made up of 13 amino acids. Germline CDR1 SGHVS, CDR2 FQNEAQ. The germline V and J ends were trimmed by 5 bases and 4 bases, with 11 bases remaining between them. The CDR3 DNA is TGTGCCAGCAGCCCCCGGGCAGGCACTGAAGCTTTCTTT. This gives the protein CASSPRAGTEAFF.

V gene TRBV27 combines with J gene TRBJ2-1, with 9 bases that match TRBD2. CDR1 is MNHEY and CDR2 is SMNVEV in the germline V gene (reference sequence). The CDR3 length is 13 residues. V was clipped by 7 bases and J by 15 bases; unmatched bases: 13. The CDR3, as DNA: TGTGCCAGCACACCTGGACTAGCGACCGGGTGGTTCTTC. It specifies CASTPGLATGWFF.

This sequence joins TRBV12-5 and TRBJ2-1; no clear D gene. The CDR3 covers 14 residues. The ends were cut back, 1 base at V and 9 bases at J, with 13 bases in the middle. Germline V gene data show CDR1 as LGHNT and CDR2 as FRNRAP. CDR3: CASGLASPFAEQFF. The CDR3 coding sequence is TGTGCTAGTGGTTTGGCGTCGCCTTTTGCTGAGCAGTTCTTC.

This chain joins TRBV19 and TRBJ2-7, with D possibly TRBD1 on 6 matching bases. Germline CDR1 is LNHDA and CDR2 is SQIVND (reference sequence). The V end was cut by 2 bases, the J end by 0 bases, with 8 bases between. The CDR3 covers 14 residues. The CDR3 here is CASSITGTSYEQYF. DNA for the CDR3: TGTGCCAGTAGTATAACAGGGACCTCCTACGAGCAGTACTTC. The full variable domain, in which reference TRBV19 and TRBJ2-7 provide the parts outside the CDR3, is DGGITQSPKYLFRKEGQNVTLSCEQNLNHDAMYWYRQDPGQGLRLIYYSQIVNDFQKGDIAEGYSVSREKKESFPLTVTSAQKNPTAFYLCASSITGTSYEQYFGPGTRLTVT.

This rearrangement joins TRBV5-1 to TRBJ2-7, with 9 bases identical to TRBD2. Per germline, CDR1 SGHRS and CDR2 YFSETQ. V lost 2 bases, J lost 7 bases, and 7 bases stayed unmatched. The CDR3 spans 14 residues. The CDR3 is CASSFGGGAGEQYF. CDR3 nucleotides: TGCGCCAGCAGCTTCGGCGGGGGGGCCGGGGAGCAGTACTTC.

This chain links TRBV11-2 with TRBJ2-7, with D perhaps assigned TRBD1 or TRBD2 (5 bases each). Germline V gene lookup returns CDR1 SGHAT and CDR2 FQNNGV. The V gene lost 5 bases and the J gene lost 3 bases, with 11 bases spanning the gap. There are 13 residues in the CDR3. CDR3 protein: CASSTGTIYEQYF. DNA of the CDR3: TGTGCCAGCAGCACCGGGACCATCTACGAGCAGTACTTC. Variable domain in full (rest from reference TRBV11-2 and TRBJ2-7): EAGVAQSPRYKIIEKRQSVAFWCNPISGHATLYWYQQILGQGPKLLIQFQNNGVVDDSQLPKDRFSAERLKGVDSTLKIQPAKLEDSAVYLCASSTGTIYEQYFGPGTRLTVT.

The chain carries TRBV28 and TRBJ2-1; the D call may be TRBD1 or TRBD2 (5 bases each). This CDR3 comprises 18 residues. CDR1 is MDHEN, CDR2 SYDVKM, per germline. V was clipped by 5 bases and J by 7 bases, with 27 bases between them. The CDR3 reads CASSPDSAHLDEGNEQFF. Written as DNA, the CDR3 is TGTGCCAGCAGTCCAGACAGCGCTCACCTAGATGAGGGGAATGAGCAGTTCTTC.

This chain uses TRBV15 with TRBJ2-7; no reliable D call. Deletions cut 0 bases from V and 3 bases from J, with 3 bases between. Germline V gene data show CDR1 as LNHNV and CDR2 as YYDKDF (reference sequence). The CDR3 has 12 amino acids. The CDR3 DNA sequence: TGTGCCACCAGCAGAGATCTCTACGAGCAGTACTTC. Its translation is CATSRDLYEQYF.

This chain links TRBV4-2 with TRBJ2-5, with a possible D match to TRBD1 (5 bases). V lost 0 bases to trimming and J lost 5 bases, with 16 bases between them. In germline, CDR1 is LGHNA, CDR2 YNFKEQ. The CDR3 is made up of 16 amino acids. The CDR3 coding sequence is TGTGCCAGCAGCCAAGAAGGGGATGGAATGGGGGAGACCCAGTACTTC. Residues: CASSQEGDGMGETQYF.

This clone is termed medium-sized. The gene calls are TRBV5-1 and TRBJ2-2; 7 nucleotides line up with TRBD2. CDR3 length: 15 amino acids. V trimming: 1 base; J trimming: 3 bases; junction bases outside the gene matches: 3. Germline CDR1 SGHRS, CDR2 YFSETQ. CDR3 bases: TGCGCCAGCAGCTTGAGGGAGGGCCACACCGGGGAGCTGTTTTTT. Translating gives CASSLREGHTGELFF.

J is TRBJ2-3 and V is TRBV11-2; 8 bases agree with TRBD1. The trim removed 5 bases at V and 3 bases at J, leaving 7 bases unmatched. Germline V gene sequence: CDR1 SGHAT, CDR2 FQNNGV. The CDR3 extends over 15 amino acids. The CDR3 here is CASSPAGGATDTQYF. The CDR3 DNA reads TGTGCCAGCAGCCCGGCAGGGGGCGCGACAGATACGCAGTATTTT. The whole variable domain, filled in from reference TRBV11-2 and TRBJ2-3, reads EAGVAQSPRYKIIEKRQSVAFWCNPISGHATLYWYQQILGQGPKLLIQFQNNGVVDDSQLPKDRFSAERLKGVDSTLKIQPAKLEDSAVYLCASSPAGGATDTQYFGPGTRLTVL.

This clone was recorded once. The V gene is TRBV7-9, the J gene TRBJ2-3; D uncertain. The ends were cut back, 2 bases at V and 0 bases at J, with 9 bases in the middle. The CDR3 is 15 amino acids. The germline gives CDR1 SEHNR, CDR2 FQNEAQ (reference sequence). DNA for the CDR3: TGTGCCAGCAGCTTAACAGTCCGGAGCACAGATACGCAGTATTTT. Translating gives CASSLTVRSTDTQYF.

CDR3 sequence: CASNLDRVGTDTQYF. The CDR3 DNA reads as TGTGCCAGCAACCTAGACAGGGTAGGAACAGATACGCAGTATTTT. This chain uses TRBV6-6 with TRBJ2-3; 7 positions agree with TRBD1. Trimming at V came to 7 bases and at J to 3 bases, leaving 10 bases not matched to a gene. Germline V gives CDR1 MNHNY, CDR2 SVGAGI (reference sequence). This CDR3 contains 15 residues.